The 19 T cell receptor beta chains below all came from one sample that was sequenced in a study of T cells expressing NK-cell markers. TCRdb derives one entry per CDR3 protein from the 5' RACE reads, leaving out DNA. The sample has around 380,000 distinct CDR3 sequences, and its top ten clones hold around 11%. Sequenced input: blood T cells: a sorted CD56 or NKG2C T cell subset, CD4+ or CD8+ T cells, or bulk PBMC T cells (not recorded which). The origin of the receptors is a woman aged 50 to 65 in good health.

The rearrangement uses TRBV5-1 and TRBJ2-2; absent DNA, TCRdb's TRBD1 call cannot be checked. This CDR3 has 16 residues. The germline gives CDR1 SGHRS, CDR2 YFSETQ. The CDR3 spells CASSLPGVGGTGELFF. The whole variable domain, filled in from reference TRBV5-1 and TRBJ2-2, reads KAGVTQTPRYLIKTRGQQVTLSCSPISGHRSVSWYQQTPGQGLQFLFEYFSETQRNKGNFPGRFSGRQFSNSRSEMNVSTLELGDSALYLCASSLPGVGGTGELFFGEGSRLTVL.

The gene calls are TRBV20-1 and TRBJ2-1; TCRdb picks TRBD1, but there is no DNA to check that call. Germline CDR1 is DFQATT and CDR2 is SNEGSKA (reference sequence). The CDR3 totals 14 residues. CDR3 loop: CSAFPVDGGDEQFF.

The chain links TRBV19 to TRBJ2-3; TCRdb calls TRBD1, which cannot be checked without DNA. Germline CDR1 and CDR2: LNHDA and SQIVND (reference sequence). The CDR3 sequence is 16 residues long. This chain's CDR3 is CASRTWDRPDSDTQYF.

The chain has TRBV24-1 and TRBJ2-2; TCRdb lists TRBD2, though no DNA is available to test this call. The CDR3 length is 14 residues. Per the germline V gene, CDR1 is KGHDR and CDR2 is SFDVKD. The CDR3 protein is CATTAGASSGELFF.

The J gene is TRBJ2-5, the V gene TRBV7-7. The germline V gene encodes CDR1 SSHAT and CDR2 FNYEAQ (reference sequence). There are 13 residues in the CDR3. The CDR3 spells CASSYNTQETQYF.

The chain carries TRBV29-1 and TRBJ2-1; with no DNA, the TCRdb D assignment of TRBD1 cannot be verified. Germline V gives CDR1 SQVTM, CDR2 ANQGSEA. CDR3 length: 11 residues. Here the CDR3 reads CSVGGADEQFF.

CDR3 region: CSANPSGVSSYNEQFF. The chain combines TRBV29-1 with TRBJ2-1; TCRdb's D call of TRBD2 is untestable without DNA. The germline V gene has CDR1 SQVTM and CDR2 ANQGSEA. The CDR3 contains 16 residues.

The chain joins TRBV12-3 or TRBV12-4 to TRBJ1-5. CDR3 size: 13 residues. CDR3: CASSFRGNQPQHF.

The chain uses TRBV9 and TRBJ1-2. This CDR3 has 15 amino acids. Germline V gene data show CDR1 as SGDLS and CDR2 as YYNGEE. The CDR3 is CASSVGGFSNYGYTF.

The chain has TRBV7-9 and TRBJ2-2; TCRdb calls TRBD2, which cannot be checked without DNA. The germline gives CDR1 SEHNR, CDR2 FQNEAQ (reference sequence). The CDR3 totals 15 residues. This CDR3 is CANTTSPLPTGELFF.

The chain has TRBV19 and TRBJ2-3; TCRdb reports TRBD2, a call that lacks DNA to check it against. Germline V gene data show CDR1 as LNHDA and CDR2 as SQIVND (reference sequence). This CDR3 has 12 residues. CDR3 loop: CASSIGRNTQYF.

The chain joins TRBV6-5 to TRBJ2-1; checking the TCRdb D call of TRBD2 is not possible without DNA. The CDR3 spans 16 residues. Germline V gene lookup returns CDR1 MNHEY and CDR2 SVGAGI. The CDR3 loop reads CASSRIAGAEYNEQFF.

V usage is TRBV12-3 or TRBV12-4 and J usage is TRBJ2-1; the TCRdb call, TRBD2, lacks DNA for checking. The CDR3 is 13 residues long. The CDR3 sequence is CASRSGTSGRQFF.

The chain uses TRBV5-1 and TRBJ1-1; there is no DNA to check the TCRdb D call of TRBD1. Per the germline V gene, CDR1 is SGHRS and CDR2 is YFSETQ. The CDR3 totals 14 residues. The CDR3 sequence is CASSSTVMNTEAFF.

The CDR3 sequence: CASSFWSLLYGYTF. The V and J genes are TRBV12-3 or TRBV12-4 and TRBJ1-2. The CDR3 loop spans 14 amino acids.

The chain couples TRBV20-1 to TRBJ1-1. The CDR3 consists of 13 residues. Germline V CDR1 and CDR2: DFQATT, SNEGSKA (reference sequence). CDR3 region: CSASGEMGTEAFF.

The V and J genes are TRBV20-1 and TRBJ2-2. Germline loops: CDR1 DFQATT, CDR2 SNEGSKA (reference sequence). CDR3 length: 13 amino acids. CDR3 residues: CSASGVNTGELFF.

The chain joins TRBV2 to TRBJ2-7; absent DNA, TCRdb's TRBD2 call cannot be checked. In germline, CDR1 is SNHLY, CDR2 FYNNEI. The CDR3 loop spans 15 amino acids. Here the CDR3 reads CASSPRTSYGYEQYF.

V usage is TRBV15 and J usage is TRBJ2-3. CDR3 length equals 14 residues. The V gene's germline CDR1 is LNHNV and CDR2 YYDKDF (reference sequence). CDR3 amino acids: CATSRDTGTDTQYF.